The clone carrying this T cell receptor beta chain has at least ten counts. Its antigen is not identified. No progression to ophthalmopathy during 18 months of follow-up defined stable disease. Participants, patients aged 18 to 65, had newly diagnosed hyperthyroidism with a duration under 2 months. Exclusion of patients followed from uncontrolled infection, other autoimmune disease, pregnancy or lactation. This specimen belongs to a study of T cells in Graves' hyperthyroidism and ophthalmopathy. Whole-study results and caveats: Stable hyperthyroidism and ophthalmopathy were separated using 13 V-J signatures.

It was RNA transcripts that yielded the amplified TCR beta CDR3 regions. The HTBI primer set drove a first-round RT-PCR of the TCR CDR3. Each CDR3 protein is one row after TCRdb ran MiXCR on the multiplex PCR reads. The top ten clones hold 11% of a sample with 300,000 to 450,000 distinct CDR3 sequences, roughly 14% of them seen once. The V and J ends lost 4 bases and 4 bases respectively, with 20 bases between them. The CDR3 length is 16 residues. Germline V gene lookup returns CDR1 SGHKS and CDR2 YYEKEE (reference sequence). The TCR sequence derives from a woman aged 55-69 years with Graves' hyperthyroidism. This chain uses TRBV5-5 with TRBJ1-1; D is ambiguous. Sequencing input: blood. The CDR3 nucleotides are TGTGCCAGCAGCCGTGAGGACGGACGTTTGGGCACTGAAGCTTTCTTT. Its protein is CASSREDGRLGTEAFF.